A selection of T cell receptor beta chains follows, all from one sample in a study of T cells after yellow fever vaccination. TCRdb passed the 5' RACE reads through MiXCR, listing each CDR3 protein once. This repertoire shows about 240,000 distinct CDR3 sequences, roughly 4% found once; its top ten account for about 19%. The source material was PBMCs, sampled 15 days after the yellow fever booster vaccination. These receptors originate from a man aged 18-30 years who received the YFV17D yellow fever vaccine. The CDR3 runs from the conserved cysteine through the conserved F or W. Each record gives: V gene, J gene, clone size, D gene, CDR3 protein. The D gene is left open where the match is weak. Rows may omit the clone size; those that give it use once, few, many or a size class.

>TRBV6-2/TRBV6-3|TRBJ1-1|-|-
CAILDPGSTEAFF
>TRBV20-1|TRBJ2-1|many|TRBD2
CSASAGGINEQFF
>TRBV5-1|TRBJ2-1|many|TRBD2
CASSLKRGTYNEQFF
>TRBV5-1|TRBJ1-6|many|-
CASSDPGGSRSPLHF
>TRBV6-2/TRBV6-3|TRBJ2-1|many|TRBD1
CASKNPGQGTYNEQFF
>TRBV11-2|TRBJ1-1|many|TRBD1
CASREGTGDNTEAFF
>TRBV12-3/TRBV12-4|TRBJ1-4|many|-
CASRGDPEKLFF
>TRBV18|TRBJ1-3|-|-
CASSPSRNPSGNTIYF
>TRBV6-5|TRBJ2-7|-|-
CASSYLGPTYEQYF
>TRBV5-6|TRBJ1-1|many|-
CASSLGPGPVTEAFF
>TRBV12-3/TRBV12-4|TRBJ1-2|many|TRBD1
CASNNRGTYGYTF
>TRBV7-6|TRBJ1-5|many|-
CASSLWRQPQHF
>TRBV5-1|TRBJ2-1|many|-
CASSGDSYNEQFF
>TRBV12-3/TRBV12-4|TRBJ1-2|many|-
CASIFRGSLYGYTF
>TRBV7-2|TRBJ2-3|many|-
CASSLEATQYF
>TRBV20-1|TRBJ1-1|-|TRBD1
CSASRDRGVRTEAFF
>TRBV6-5|TRBJ2-7|many|-
CASSYTLRTGYEQYF
>TRBV30|TRBJ1-1|many|-
CAWRPRWTEAFF
>TRBV10-3|TRBJ2-3|many|-
CAISESGEPTDTQYF
>TRBV7-3|TRBJ2-2|many|-
CASSFHGQNTGELFF
>TRBV10-2|TRBJ2-3|many|TRBD2
CASRGGLAGGHLTDTQYF
>TRBV5-1|TRBJ2-1|many|TRBD2
CASSLESGGGFNEQFF
>TRBV20-1|TRBJ2-3|-|TRBD1
CSARAQDRVTDTQYF
>TRBV7-9|TRBJ2-2|many|-
CAPDPRVAGELFF
>TRBV24-1|TRBJ1-5|many|-
CATSAWSNQPQHF
>TRBV12-3/TRBV12-4|TRBJ2-2|many|TRBD2
CASTGTTKLRTGELFF
>TRBV7-2|TRBJ2-5|many|TRBD1
CASSWKDRPIF
>TRBV18|TRBJ2-3|many|-
CASSSASTDTQYF
>TRBV7-2|TRBJ2-7|few|TRBD2
CASSLGLEMGEQYF
>TRBV5-1|TRBJ2-5|few|-
CASSPVYNLQETQYF
>TRBV20-1|TRBJ2-7|many|-
CSVGRFGSYEQYF
>TRBV29-1|TRBJ2-1|many|-
CSGSESSYNEQFF
>TRBV14|TRBJ2-2|many|TRBD1
CASSRGTGRTGELFF
>TRBV6-5|TRBJ1-1|many|-
CASSLRQSNTEAFF
>TRBV30|TRBJ2-7|many|-
CAWATGGAYEQYF
>TRBV27|TRBJ1-1|many|TRBD1
CATRTGPKNTEAFF
>TRBV15|TRBJ2-1|many|-
CATSGDSSYNEQFF
>TRBV5-1|TRBJ1-5|many|TRBD1
CASSLAGTVNQPQHF
>TRBV4-3|TRBJ1-1|many|-
CASSQDWWTEAFF
>TRBV7-2|TRBJ2-7|many|-
CASSLARYYEQYF